This is a list of T cell receptor beta chains from one sample in a study of T cells of healthy individuals. Each CDR3 protein is one row after TCRdb ran MiXCR on the 5' RACE reads. The sample shows approximately 89,000 distinct CDR3 sequences, 5% of them seen only once. Receptor source: a female donor in good health. CDR3s include the opening cysteine and the closing phenylalanine or tryptophan. The D gene is left open where the match is weak. Size is stated for part of the rows, as once, few or many counts, or as a class when the clone is expanded.

few,17,TRBV5-4,TRBJ1-6,.,CASSLARGVAYNSPLHF,TGTGCCAGCAGCTTGGCCCGGGGAGTCGCATATAATTCACCCCTCCACTTT
many,14,TRBV12-3/TRBV12-4,TRBJ2-7,TRBD1,CASTPGTGSYEQYF,TGTGCCAGCACCCCCGGGACAGGCTCCTACGAGCAGTACTTC
.,16,TRBV9,TRBJ1-5,.,CASSADTGNSNQPQHF,TGTGCCAGCAGCGCGGACACTGGGAATAGCAATCAGCCCCAGCATTTT
.,15,TRBV28,TRBJ2-5,TRBD2,CASSQLAGTQETQYF,TGTGCCAGCAGTCAACTAGCGGGAACGCAAGAGACCCAGTACTTC
many,15,TRBV15,TRBJ2-5,.,CATSRDMTNQETQYF,TGTGCCACCAGCAGGGATATGACTAACCAAGAGACCCAGTACTTC
.,14,TRBV7-2,TRBJ1-5,.,CASSLVSSNQPQHF,TGTGCCAGCAGCTTAGTCAGCAGCAATCAGCCCCAGCATTTT
.,17,TRBV27,TRBJ2-7,TRBD1,CASSPRTGNHPPYEQYF,TGTGCCAGCAGTCCACGGACAGGGAATCACCCGCCTTACGAGCAGTACTTC
many,14,TRBV20-1,TRBJ2-5,TRBD2,CSARKRTSLETQYF,TGCAGTGCTAGAAAGCGGACTAGCCTAGAGACCCAGTACTTC
many,15,TRBV14,TRBJ1-4,TRBD1,CASSQYTGGPEKLFF,TGTGCCAGCAGCCAATACACAGGGGGCCCTGAAAAACTGTTTTTT
few,12,TRBV20-1,TRBJ2-7,TRBD2,CVGTSGSYEQYF,TGCGTAGGGACTAGCGGGAGCTACGAGCAGTACTTC
.,14,TRBV4-3,TRBJ1-1,.,CASSRSGQNTEAFF,TGCGCCAGCAGTCGTTCTGGACAGAACACTGAAGCTTTCTTT
.,13,TRBV6-2/TRBV6-3,TRBJ1-1,.,CASSTTGYTEAFF,TGTGCCAGCAGTACCACGGGGTACACTGAAGCTTTCTTT
few,16,TRBV7-9,TRBJ1-1,.,CASSSTPPERDTEAFF,TGTGCCAGCAGCTCGACACCTCCAGAAAGGGACACTGAAGCTTTCTTT
.,13,TRBV7-9,TRBJ1-1,.,CASSFREATEAFF,TGTGCCAGCAGTTTCCGGGAGGCCACTGAAGCTTTCTTT
many,15,TRBV5-5,TRBJ2-1,TRBD1,CASSFPQGAVDGQFF,TGTGCCAGCAGCTTTCCACAGGGGGCCGTGGATGGGCAGTTCTTC
many,15,TRBV12-3/TRBV12-4,TRBJ2-1,.,CASSFTGLWGDEQFF,TGTGCCAGCAGTTTCACAGGGCTTTGGGGGGATGAGCAGTTCTTC
many,15,TRBV7-8,TRBJ2-7,TRBD1,CASSASRTGGREQYF,TGTGCCAGCAGCGCTAGCCGGACAGGGGGCCGCGAGCAGTACTTC
few,15,TRBV2,TRBJ1-5,TRBD1,CASRRTGAFNQPQHF,TGTGCCAGCCGACGGACAGGGGCCTTCAATCAGCCCCAGCATTTT
few,14,TRBV7-2,TRBJ2-7,.,CASSLGQHSYEQYF,TGTGCCAGCAGCTTGGGGCAGCACTCCTACGAGCAGTACTTC
few,17,TRBV11-2,TRBJ2-1,TRBD2,CASSLALAGGSSDEQFF,TGTGCCAGCAGCTTAGCGCTAGCGGGAGGGTCTAGCGATGAGCAGTTCTTC
many,17,TRBV6-6,TRBJ2-3,TRBD2,CASSKGLAGGGTDTQYF,TGTGCCAGCAGTAAGGGGCTAGCGGGAGGGGGTACAGATACGCAGTATTTT
many,16,TRBV5-4,TRBJ1-2,.,CASTPSRIGNNYGYTF,TGTGCCAGCACCCCCTCAAGGATTGGGAACAACTATGGCTACACCTTC